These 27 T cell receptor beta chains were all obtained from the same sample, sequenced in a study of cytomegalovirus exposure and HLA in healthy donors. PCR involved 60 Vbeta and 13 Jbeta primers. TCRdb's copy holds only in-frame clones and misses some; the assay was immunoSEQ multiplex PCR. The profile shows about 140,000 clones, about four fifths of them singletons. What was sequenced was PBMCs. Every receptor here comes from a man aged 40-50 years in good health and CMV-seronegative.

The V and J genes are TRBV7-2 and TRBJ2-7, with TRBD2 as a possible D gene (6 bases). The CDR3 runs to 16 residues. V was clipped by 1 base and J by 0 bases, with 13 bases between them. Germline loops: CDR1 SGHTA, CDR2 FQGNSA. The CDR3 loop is CASSLGGTSSSYEQYF. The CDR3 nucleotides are TGTGCCAGCAGCTTAGGGGGGACTTCTAGCTCCTACGAGCAGTACTTC.

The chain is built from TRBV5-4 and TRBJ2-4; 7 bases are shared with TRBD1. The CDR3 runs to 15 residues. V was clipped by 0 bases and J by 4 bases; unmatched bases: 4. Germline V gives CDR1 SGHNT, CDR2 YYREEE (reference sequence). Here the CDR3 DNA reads TGTGCCAGCAGCTTGGTCCTCAGGGGGAAAAACATTCAGTACTTC. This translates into CASSLVLRGKNIQYF.

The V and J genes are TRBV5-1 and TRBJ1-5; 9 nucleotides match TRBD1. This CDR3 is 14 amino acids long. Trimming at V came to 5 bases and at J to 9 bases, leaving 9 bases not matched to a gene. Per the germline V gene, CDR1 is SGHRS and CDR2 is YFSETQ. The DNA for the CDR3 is TGCGCCAGCAGAGCGGACAGGGGTTTCGGGCCCCAGCATTTT. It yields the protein CASRADRGFGPQHF. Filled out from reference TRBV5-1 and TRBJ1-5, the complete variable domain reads KAGVTQTPRYLIKTRGQQVTLSCSPISGHRSVSWYQQTPGQGLQFLFEYFSETQRNKGNFPGRFSGRQFSNSRSEMNVSTLELGDSALYLCASRADRGFGPQHFGDGTRLSIL.

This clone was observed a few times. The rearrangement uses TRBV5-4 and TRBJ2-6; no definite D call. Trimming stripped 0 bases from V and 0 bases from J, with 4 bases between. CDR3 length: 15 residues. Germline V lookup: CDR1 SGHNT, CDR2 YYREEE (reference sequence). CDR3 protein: CASSLAFSGANVLTF. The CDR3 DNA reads TGTGCCAGCAGCTTGGCCTTCTCTGGGGCCAACGTCCTGACTTTC. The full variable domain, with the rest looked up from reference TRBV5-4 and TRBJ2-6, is ETGVTQSPTHLIKTRGQQVTLRCSSQSGHNTVSWYQQALGQGPQFIFQYYREEENGRGNFPPRFSGLQFPNYSSELNVNALELDDSALYLCASSLAFSGANVLTFGAGSRLTVL.

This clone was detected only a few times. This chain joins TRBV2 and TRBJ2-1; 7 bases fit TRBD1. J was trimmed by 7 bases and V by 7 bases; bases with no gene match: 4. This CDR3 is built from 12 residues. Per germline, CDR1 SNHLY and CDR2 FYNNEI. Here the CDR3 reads CASNWDSNEQFF. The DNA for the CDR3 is TGTGCCAGCAACTGGGACAGTAATGAGCAGTTCTTC.

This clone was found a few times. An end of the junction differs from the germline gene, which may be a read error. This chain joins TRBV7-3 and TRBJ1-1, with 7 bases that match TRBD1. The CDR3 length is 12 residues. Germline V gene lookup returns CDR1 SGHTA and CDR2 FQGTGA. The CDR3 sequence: CASSLERGQLVF. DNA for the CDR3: TGTGCCAGCAGCTTAGAAAGGGGACAGCTCGTCTTT.

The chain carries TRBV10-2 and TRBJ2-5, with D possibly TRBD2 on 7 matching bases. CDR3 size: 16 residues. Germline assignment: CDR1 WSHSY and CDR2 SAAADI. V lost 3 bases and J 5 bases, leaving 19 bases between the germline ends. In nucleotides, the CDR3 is TGCGCCAGCAGTGACTGGGAGGGGGGCTCCTCGGAGACCCAGTACTTC. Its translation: CASSDWEGGSSETQYF.

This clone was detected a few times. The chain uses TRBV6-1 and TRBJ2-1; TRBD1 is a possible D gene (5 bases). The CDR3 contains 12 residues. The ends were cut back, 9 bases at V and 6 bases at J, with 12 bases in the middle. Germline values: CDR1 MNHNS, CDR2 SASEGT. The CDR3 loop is CASVTASNEQFF. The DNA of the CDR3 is TGTGCCAGTGTGACAGCCTCCAATGAGCAGTTCTTC.

The CDR3 region has the DNA TGTGCCAGCAGCCCCCGCCCCCCTAGCGGTGCCTACAATGAGCAGTTCTTC. As protein: CASSPRPPSGAYNEQFF. The chain combines TRBV9 with TRBJ2-1; 7 positions agree with TRBD2. The length of the CDR3 is 17 residues. Germline V CDR1 and CDR2: SGDLS, YYNGEE. V was clipped by 4 bases and J by 2 bases; unmatched bases: 12.

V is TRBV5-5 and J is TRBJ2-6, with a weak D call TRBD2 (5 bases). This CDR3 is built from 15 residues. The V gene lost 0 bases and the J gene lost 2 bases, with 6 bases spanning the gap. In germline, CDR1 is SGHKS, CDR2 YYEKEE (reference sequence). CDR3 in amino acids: CASSLGGPGANVLTF. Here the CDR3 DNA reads TGTGCCAGCAGCTTGGGAGGGCCTGGGGCCAACGTCCTGACTTTC. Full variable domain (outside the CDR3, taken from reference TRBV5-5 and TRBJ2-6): DAGVTQSPTHLIKTRGQQVTLRCSPISGHKSVSWYQQVLGQGPQFIFQYYEKEERGRGNFPDRFSARQFPNYSSELNVNALLLGDSALYLCASSLGGPGANVLTFGAGSRLTVL.

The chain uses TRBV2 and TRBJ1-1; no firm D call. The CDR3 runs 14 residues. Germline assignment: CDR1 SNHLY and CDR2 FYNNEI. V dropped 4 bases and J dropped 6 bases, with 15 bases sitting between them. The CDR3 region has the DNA TGTGCCAGCAGTGGAAGGGAGGGCGGAGCTGAAGCTTTCTTT. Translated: CASSGREGGAEAFF.

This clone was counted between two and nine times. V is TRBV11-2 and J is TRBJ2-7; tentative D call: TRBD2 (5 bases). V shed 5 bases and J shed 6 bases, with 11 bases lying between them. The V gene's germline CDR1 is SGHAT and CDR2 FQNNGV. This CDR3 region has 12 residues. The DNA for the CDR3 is TGTGCCAGCAGCCCCACTAGTACCGAGCAGTACTTC. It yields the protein CASSPTSTEQYF. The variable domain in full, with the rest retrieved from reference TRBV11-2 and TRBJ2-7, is EAGVAQSPRYKIIEKRQSVAFWCNPISGHATLYWYQQILGQGPKLLIQFQNNGVVDDSQLPKDRFSAERLKGVDSTLKIQPAKLEDSAVYLCASSPTSTEQYFGPGTRLTVT.

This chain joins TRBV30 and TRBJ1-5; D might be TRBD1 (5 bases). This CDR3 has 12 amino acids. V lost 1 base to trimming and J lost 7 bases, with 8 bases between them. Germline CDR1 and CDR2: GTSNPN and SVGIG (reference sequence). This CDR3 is CAWSAGGQPQHF. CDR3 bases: TGTGCCTGGAGTGCTGGGGGGCAGCCCCAGCATTTT.

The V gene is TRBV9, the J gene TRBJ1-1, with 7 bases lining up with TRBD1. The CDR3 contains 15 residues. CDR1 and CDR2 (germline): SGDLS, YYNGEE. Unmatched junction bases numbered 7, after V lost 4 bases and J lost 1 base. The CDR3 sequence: CASSTGQVQNTEAFF. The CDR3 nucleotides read TGTGCCAGCAGCACCGGACAGGTTCAGAACACTGAAGCTTTCTTT.

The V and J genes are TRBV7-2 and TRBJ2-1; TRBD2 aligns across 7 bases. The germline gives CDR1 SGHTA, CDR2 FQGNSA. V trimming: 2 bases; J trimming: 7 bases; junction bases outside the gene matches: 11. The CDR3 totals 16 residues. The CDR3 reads CASSLFWLAALNEQFF. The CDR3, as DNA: TGTGCCAGCAGCTTATTTTGGCTAGCGGCACTTAATGAGCAGTTCTTC.

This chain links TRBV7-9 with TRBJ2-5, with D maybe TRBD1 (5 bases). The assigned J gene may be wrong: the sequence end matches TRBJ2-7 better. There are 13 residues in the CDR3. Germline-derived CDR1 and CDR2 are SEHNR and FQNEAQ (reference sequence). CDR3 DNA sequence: TGTGCCAGCAGCTTAGCAGGGGTAAACGAGCAGTACTTC. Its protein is CASSLAGVNEQYF.

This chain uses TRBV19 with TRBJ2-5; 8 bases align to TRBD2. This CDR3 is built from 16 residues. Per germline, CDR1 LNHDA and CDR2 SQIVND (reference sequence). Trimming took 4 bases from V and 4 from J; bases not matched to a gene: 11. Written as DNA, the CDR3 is TGTGCCAGTAGTACCCGAGGACTAGCTAGGGGAGAGACCCAGTACTTC. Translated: CASSTRGLARGETQYF.

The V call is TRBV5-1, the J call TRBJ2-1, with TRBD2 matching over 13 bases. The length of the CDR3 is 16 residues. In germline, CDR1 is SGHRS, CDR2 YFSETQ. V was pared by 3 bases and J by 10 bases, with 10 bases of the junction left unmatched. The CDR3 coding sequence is TGCGCCAGCAGCTCGGGACTAGCGGGGCCCCGGGAGGAGCAGTTCTTC. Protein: CASSSGLAGPREEQFF.

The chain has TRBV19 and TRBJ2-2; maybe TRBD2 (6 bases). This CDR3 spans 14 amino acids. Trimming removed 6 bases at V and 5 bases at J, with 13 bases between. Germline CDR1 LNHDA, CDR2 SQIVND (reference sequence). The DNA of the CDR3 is TGTGCCAGTAGCCCCGGGACTTTAACCGGGGAGCTGTTTTTT. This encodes CASSPGTLTGELFF.

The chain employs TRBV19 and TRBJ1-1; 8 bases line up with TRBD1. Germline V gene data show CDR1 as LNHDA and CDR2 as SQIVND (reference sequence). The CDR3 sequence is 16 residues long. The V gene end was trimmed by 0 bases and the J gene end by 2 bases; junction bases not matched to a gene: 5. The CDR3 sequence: CASSIDPAGGNTEAFF. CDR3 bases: TGTGCCAGTAGTATAGATCCTGCAGGGGGCAACACTGAAGCTTTCTTT.

The CDR3 loop reads CASSFPAGDSPLHF. DNA for the CDR3: TGCGCCAGCAGCTTCCCCGCGGGGGATTCACCCCTCCACTTT. This chain links TRBV5-1 with TRBJ1-6; the D gene is possibly TRBD1 (5 bases). The CDR3 extends over 14 amino acids. With 2 bases removed from V and 8 bases from J, the gap between germline ends came to 11 bases. Germline CDR1 reads SGHRS; CDR2 reads YFSETQ. The full variable domain, with the rest looked up from reference TRBV5-1 and TRBJ1-6, is KAGVTQTPRYLIKTRGQQVTLSCSPISGHRSVSWYQQTPGQGLQFLFEYFSETQRNKGNFPGRFSGRQFSNSRSEMNVSTLELGDSALYLCASSFPAGDSPLHFGNGTRLTVT.

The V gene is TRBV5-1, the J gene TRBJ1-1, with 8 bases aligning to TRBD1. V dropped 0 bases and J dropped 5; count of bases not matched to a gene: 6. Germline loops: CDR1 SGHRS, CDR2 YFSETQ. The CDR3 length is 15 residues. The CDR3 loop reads CASSLEATGVTEAFF. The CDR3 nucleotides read TGCGCCAGCAGCTTGGAGGCGACAGGGGTTACTGAAGCTTTCTTT. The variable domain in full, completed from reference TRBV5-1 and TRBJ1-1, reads KAGVTQTPRYLIKTRGQQVTLSCSPISGHRSVSWYQQTPGQGLQFLFEYFSETQRNKGNFPGRFSGRQFSNSRSEMNVSTLELGDSALYLCASSLEATGVTEAFFGQGTRLTVV.

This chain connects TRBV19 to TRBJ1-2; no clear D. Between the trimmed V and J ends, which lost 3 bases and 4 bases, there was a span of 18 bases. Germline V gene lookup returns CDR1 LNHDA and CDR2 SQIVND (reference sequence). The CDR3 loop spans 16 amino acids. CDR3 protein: CASSINLSPRGYGYTF. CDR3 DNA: TGTGCCAGTAGTATTAATCTGTCCCCACGGGGCTATGGCTACACCTTC.

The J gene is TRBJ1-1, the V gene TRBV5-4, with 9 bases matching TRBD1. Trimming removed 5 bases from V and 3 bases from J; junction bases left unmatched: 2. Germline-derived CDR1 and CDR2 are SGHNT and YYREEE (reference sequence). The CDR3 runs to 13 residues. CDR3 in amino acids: CASRDRGDTEAFF. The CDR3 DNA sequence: TGTGCCAGCAGGGACAGGGGAGACACTGAAGCTTTCTTT.

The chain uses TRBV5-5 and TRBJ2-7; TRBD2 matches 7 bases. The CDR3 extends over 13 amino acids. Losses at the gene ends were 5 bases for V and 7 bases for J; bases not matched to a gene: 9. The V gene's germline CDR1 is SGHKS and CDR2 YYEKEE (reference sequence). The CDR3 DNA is TGTGCCAGCAGGGGACTACACCCCTGGGAGCAGTACTTC. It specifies CASRGLHPWEQYF.

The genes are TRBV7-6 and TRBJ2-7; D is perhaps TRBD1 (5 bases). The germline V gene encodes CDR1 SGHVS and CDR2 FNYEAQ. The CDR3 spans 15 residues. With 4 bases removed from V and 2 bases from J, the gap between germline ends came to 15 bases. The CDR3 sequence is CASSSRNGAAYEQYF. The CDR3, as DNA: TGTGCCAGCAGCTCCCGAAATGGGGCAGCCTACGAGCAGTACTTC.

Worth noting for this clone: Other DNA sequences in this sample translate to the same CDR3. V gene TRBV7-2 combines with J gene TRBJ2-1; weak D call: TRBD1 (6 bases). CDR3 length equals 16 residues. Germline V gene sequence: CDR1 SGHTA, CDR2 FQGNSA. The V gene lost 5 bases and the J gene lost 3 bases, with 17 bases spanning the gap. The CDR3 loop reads CASSLQGTRGYNEQFF. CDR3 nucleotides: TGTGCCAGCAGCCTGCAGGGGACGAGAGGCTACAATGAGCAGTTCTTC.